This T cell receptor (beta chain) was found in a study of Graves' ophthalmopathy and Graves' hyperthyroidism. General observations from the study: Clonotypes were expanded in thyroid at above 0.001 frequency, and most also appeared in blood. Both a roughly 66% sensitivity and an approximately 72% specificity characterized the model's predictions of ophthalmopathy progression.

V lost 5 bases to trimming and J lost 3 bases; unmatched junction nucleotides: 8. Germline V gene lookup returns CDR1 SEHNR and CDR2 FQNEAQ (reference sequence). This CDR3 region has 15 residues. Amplified TCR beta CDR3 regions were obtained using RNA transcripts as template. An opening RT-PCR round employed HTBI primers and preceded a second-round multiplex PCR. TCRdb re-derived calls from the multiplex PCR reads in MiXCR, one entry per CDR3 protein. In the table there are approximately 700,000 distinct CDR3 sequences, 40% of which are singletons. This clonotype was detected only a few times. Its target is unknown.

Specimen: peripheral blood. The genes are TRBV7-9 and TRBJ1-2, with TRBD1 matching over 8 bases. The clonotype was recovered from an adult man with Graves' ophthalmopathy. CDR3: CASSGNVQGDYGYTF. The CDR3 DNA follows: TGTGCCAGCAGCGGGAACGTACAGGGGGACTATGGCTACACCTTC.